This is a list of T cell receptor beta chains from one sample in a study of blood T cell repertoires in COVID-19. Only in-frame clones appear in the TCRdb table, and some are missing; sequencing was by immunoSEQ multiplex PCR. The table records fewer than 200,000 clones, less than 90% of them present only once. The specimen was peripheral blood. The receptors shown here come from an older woman with COVID-19, enrolled during active disease. Both conserved end residues are part of each CDR3. D genes are given only for firm matches. Clone size, where shown, is once, few, many, or a class for clones that have expanded.

j_call	v_call	d_call	clone_size	cdr3_nt	cdr3_aa
TRBJ1-1	TRBV5-1	NA	NA	TGCGCCAGCAGCTTGGGACAGACGAACACTGAAGCTTTCTTT	CASSLGQTNTEAFF
TRBJ1-2	TRBV5-1	TRBD1	NA	TGCGCCAGCAGCTTGGAGACAGGGGGAGCCTATGGCTACACCTTC	CASSLETGGAYGYTF
TRBJ1-2	TRBV4-1	TRBD1	NA	TGCGCCAGCAGCCATCCTGGGACAGGGAACTATGGCTACACCTTC	CASSHPGTGNYGYTF
TRBJ2-7	TRBV6-1	TRBD1	NA	TGTGCCAGCAGTGAAGTTGACAGGGTATCTTACGAGCAGTACTTC	CASSEVDRVSYEQYF
TRBJ1-1	TRBV14	NA	NA	TGTGCCAGCAAAGCACAGGGAAAGGTTTTCGCTGAAGCTTTCTTT	CASKAQGKVFAEAFF
TRBJ2-5	TRBV7-2	TRBD2	NA	TGTGCCAGCAGCTTAAGTCCGGTAGCGGGAGTGGGTCAAGAGACCCAGTACTTC	CASSLSPVAGVGQETQYF
TRBJ2-1	TRBV6-5	TRBD2	NA	TGTGCCAGCAATAAGGCGGGAGGGGGGAATGAGCAGTTCTTC	CASNKAGGGNEQFF
TRBJ2-2	TRBV7-2	NA	NA	TGTGCCAGCAGCTCCTATCTAGCGTACACCGGGGAGCTGTTTTTT	CASSSYLAYTGELFF
TRBJ2-4	TRBV30	NA	NA	TGTGCCTGGAGCCCAGGGGTTGGTTCATACATTCAGTACTTC	CAWSPGVGSYIQYF
TRBJ2-6	TRBV7-9	TRBD2	NA	TGTGCCAGCAGCCCTAGACAGCGAGCGGGGAGTGCCAACGTCCTGACTTTC	CASSPRQRAGSANVLTF
TRBJ2-6	TRBV4-1	TRBD1	NA	TGCGCCAGCAGCCGGACAGGGGTCGCTGGGGCCAACGTCCTGACTTTC	CASSRTGVAGANVLTF
TRBJ2-2	TRBV2	TRBD2	NA	TGTGCCAGCGGGGGACTAGCGGGGGATACCGGGGAGCTGTTTTTT	CASGGLAGDTGELFF
TRBJ2-1	TRBV7-3	TRBD2	few	TGTGCCAGCAGCTTTAGCGGGAGGGCCGATGAGCAGTTCTTC	CASSFSGRADEQFF
TRBJ2-7	TRBV7-9	NA	NA	TGTGCCAGCAGCTTAGATTTCGGTGCCATCGGCTACGAGCAGTACTTC	CASSLDFGAIGYEQYF
TRBJ2-1	TRBV29-1	TRBD1	NA	TGCAGCGTTGCACCCGGGACAGCACACAATGAGCAGTTCTTC	CSVAPGTAHNEQFF
TRBJ1-1	TRBV4-3	NA	NA	TGCGCCAGCAGCCAAGCGAATTGGGGAGGCACTGAAGCTTTCTTT	CASSQANWGGTEAFF
TRBJ2-5	TRBV5-1	NA	NA	TGCGCCAGCAGCCAGGGGAATGCGCAGGAGACCCAGTACTTC	CASSQGNAQETQYF
TRBJ1-1	TRBV5-5	NA	NA	TGTGCCAGCAGCTTGACAGGGCAAACTGAAGCTTTCTTT	CASSLTGQTEAFF
TRBJ2-7	TRBV24-1	NA	NA	TGTGCCACCAGTGACCCACAGTTTGCCTACGAGCAGTACTTC	CATSDPQFAYEQYF
TRBJ2-7	TRBV10-1	NA	once	TGCGCCAGCAGCGCGACCGGACTTACTTACGAGCAGTACTTC	CASSATGLTYEQYF
TRBJ2-6	TRBV4-2	TRBD2	NA	TGTGCCAGCAGCCGGTACATGGCGGGGGGGAGCTCTGGGGCCAACGTCCTGACTTTC	CASSRYMAGGSSGANVLTF
TRBJ2-3	TRBV5-4	NA	once	TGTGCCAGCAGCCGCGTACTCCTGTCCAACACAGATACGCAGTATTTT	CASSRVLLSNTDTQYF
TRBJ1-2	TRBV7-8	NA	NA	TGTGCCAGCAGCTCCAGGGAAACAGACTATGGCTACACCTTC	CASSSRETDYGYTF
TRBJ1-2	TRBV29-1	NA	NA	TGCAGCGTCTTGACAGATTCCTATGGCTACACCTTC	CSVLTDSYGYTF
TRBJ2-5	TRBV27	TRBD2	once	TGTGCCAGCCGACTAGCGGGGCTAGAGACCCAGTACTTC	CASRLAGLETQYF
TRBJ2-7	TRBV7-2	TRBD2	NA	TGTGCCAGCAGCCCATTTGGGACTAGCGGCGCCTACGAGCAGTACTTC	CASSPFGTSGAYEQYF
TRBJ2-5	TRBV19	NA	once	TGTGCCAGTAGCTTTTTGGGGAGCCAGACCCAGTACTTC	CASSFLGSQTQYF
TRBJ2-1	TRBV24-1	NA	NA	TGTGCCACCAGTGATTTGCAGCGAAGTGAGCAGTTCTTC	CATSDLQRSEQFF
TRBJ2-1	TRBV6-5	NA	NA	TGTGCCAGCAGTTCTCTAGACTCCTACAATGAGCAGTTCTTC	CASSSLDSYNEQFF
TRBJ1-1	TRBV6-2/TRBV6-3	NA	few	TGTGCCAGCAGTTACTCTGTCGGTTTTCCCCACACTGAAGCTTTCTTT	CASSYSVGFPHTEAFF
TRBJ2-3	TRBV19	TRBD2	few	TGTGCCCCCGAAGAAGCGGGGTACACAGATACGCAGTATTTT	CAPEEAGYTDTQYF
TRBJ2-2	TRBV27	TRBD1	NA	TGTGCCAGCAGTTCGGGACAGGCGAACACCGGGGAGCTGTTTTTT	CASSSGQANTGELFF
TRBJ1-5	TRBV7-9	NA	NA	TGTGCCAGCAGCCCCTCCGGGACATTCAATCAGCCCCAGCATTTT	CASSPSGTFNQPQHF
TRBJ1-5	TRBV30	NA	NA	TGTGCCTGGGCGGGGGACGGGAATCAGCCCCAGCATTTT	CAWAGDGNQPQHF
TRBJ1-5	TRBV7-2	NA	NA	TGTGCCAGCAGCTTTAGGGGGAATCAGCCCCAGCATTTT	CASSFRGNQPQHF
TRBJ1-4	TRBV2	TRBD1	NA	TGTGCCAGCAACTTCGGGGGACAGAATAATGAAAAACTGTTTTTT	CASNFGGQNNEKLFF
TRBJ2-7	TRBV5-5	NA	NA	TGTGCCAGCAGACCTAGCCCAGGGGCTGACTACGAGCAGTACTTC	CASRPSPGADYEQYF
TRBJ2-7	TRBV4-1	NA	NA	TGCGCCAGCAGCCAAGATTGGGGCAGCCTCTACGAGCAGTACTTC	CASSQDWGSLYEQYF
TRBJ2-7	TRBV11-3	TRBD1	NA	TGTGCCAGCAGCCAAGGGACAGGACAACGGCAGTACTTC	CASSQGTGQRQYF
TRBJ2-6	TRBV6-5	NA	NA	TGTGCCGTATTACAGGGCTCTGGGGCCAACGTCCTGACTTTC	CAVLQGSGANVLTF
TRBJ2-4	TRBV4-1	TRBD1	NA	TGCGCCAGCAGCCAAGACCAGACAGGGCGAGCCAAAAACATTCAGTACTTC	CASSQDQTGRAKNIQYF
TRBJ2-5	TRBV7-8	NA	NA	TGTGCCAGCAGCTTTAGCGGTCAAGAGACCCAGTACTTC	CASSFSGQETQYF
TRBJ1-1	TRBV3-1/TRBV3-2	NA	NA	TGTGCCAGCAGCCAAGTCAGGCAGCGGACTGAAGCTTTCTTT	CASSQVRQRTEAFF
TRBJ2-2	TRBV7-8	NA	once	TGTGCCAGCAGCTTAATCGTGGGAGCTCCGAACACCGGGGAGCTGTTTTTT	CASSLIVGAPNTGELFF
TRBJ2-2	TRBV6-2/TRBV6-3	TRBD2	NA	TGTGCCAGCAGTTTTACCCTAAAGACTAGCGGGAGATCGAACACCGGGGAGCTGTTTTTT	CASSFTLKTSGRSNTGELFF
TRBJ2-5	TRBV24-1	TRBD2	NA	TGTGCCACCAGTGATTTTCGTTCGGGGGGAGGTGAGACCCAGTACTTC	CATSDFRSGGGETQYF
TRBJ2-2	TRBV28	TRBD1	NA	TGTGCCAGCAGTTTATCGGACAGGGCGTACGCCGGGGAGCTGTTTTTT	CASSLSDRAYAGELFF
TRBJ2-7	TRBV7-2	NA	NA	TGTGCCAGCAGCTCGTCGCGCTACGAGCAGTACTTC	CASSSSRYEQYF
TRBJ1-5	TRBV6-2/TRBV6-3	TRBD1	NA	TGTGCCAGCAGTACGACAGGGTTTCAGGGAAATCAGCCCCAGCATTTT	CASSTTGFQGNQPQHF
TRBJ2-7	TRBV18	TRBD2	few	TGTGCCAGCTCACCGGGACTAGCGGGAGCCGGCGAGCAGTACTTC	CASSPGLAGAGEQYF
TRBJ1-2	TRBV28	TRBD1	NA	TGTGCCAGCAGTCCGGACAGGGTGTTATCCAGCTACACCTTC	CASSPDRVLSSYTF
TRBJ1-3	TRBV30	NA	NA	TGTGCCTGGAGTCAGGGGCCAGGCTCTGGAAACACCATATATTTT	CAWSQGPGSGNTIYF
TRBJ2-7	TRBV7-2	TRBD2	NA	TGTGCCAGCAGCTTAGGAGCGGGAGACTACGAGCAGTACTTC	CASSLGAGDYEQYF
TRBJ2-7	TRBV4-3	TRBD2	NA	TGCGCCAGCAGCCTCGGACAACTAGCGGGTTCCACCTACGAGCAGTACTTC	CASSLGQLAGSTYEQYF